The 5 T cell receptor beta chains presented below share a single source sample, sequenced in a study of T cell responses to AZD1222 COVID-19 vaccine. This table comes from immunoSEQ multiplex PCR, and its TCRdb copy is limited to in-frame clones, with some not included. Among approximately 200,000 clones listed, around 88% were seen once. Sequences were derived from peripheral blood, sampled on day 0 of AZD1222 vaccination. The receptors were sampled from an adult in good health.

The chain carries TRBV7-8 and TRBJ2-7; TRBD2 matches at 7 bases. Germline CDR1 SGHVS, CDR2 FQNEAQ. There are 16 residues in the CDR3. V was pared by 2 bases and J by 2 bases, with 9 bases of the junction left unmatched. The CDR3 region has the DNA TGTGCCAGCAGCTTAAGGGAGGGAGCCGGGACCTACGAGCAGTACTTC. Translated, it gives CASSLREGAGTYEQYF.

This chain links TRBV6-6 with TRBJ2-7; 9 nucleotides agree with TRBD2. This CDR3 spans 14 amino acids. J gave up 6 bases and V 2 bases, and 5 bases lay outside the gene matches. Germline-derived CDR1 and CDR2 are MNHNY and SVGAGI (reference sequence). The CDR3 region is CASSYGAGGSEQYF. For the CDR3, the DNA is TGTGCCAGCAGTTACGGAGCGGGGGGTTCCGAGCAGTACTTC.

The chain joins TRBV2 to TRBJ2-5, with TRBD2 matching 7 bases. Germline V gene lookup returns CDR1 SNHLY and CDR2 FYNNEI. This CDR3 is 16 amino acids long. The V and J ends lost 4 bases and 0 bases, in that order; junction bases with no gene match: 8. The CDR3 bases are TGTGCCAGCAGTGTTCATGCGGGGGAGTACCAAGAGACCCAGTACTTC. The encoded protein is CASSVHAGEYQETQYF. The whole variable domain, filled in from reference TRBV2 and TRBJ2-5, reads EPEVTQTPSHQVTQMGQEVILRCVPISNHLYFYWYRQILGQKVEFLVSFYNNEISEKSEIFDDQFSVERPDGSNFTLKIRSTKLEDSAMYFCASSVHAGEYQETQYFGPGTRLLVL.

This chain connects TRBV7-2 to TRBJ2-1; D ambiguous. Trimming cost V 3 bases and J 9 bases, with 6 bases left between them. The CDR3 extends over 11 amino acids. Germline lookup yields CDR1 SGHTA and CDR2 FQGNSA. CDR3 loop: CASSLGGEQFF. CDR3 nucleotides: TGTGCCAGCAGCTTGGGCGGTGAGCAGTTCTTC.

J is TRBJ2-3 and V is TRBV5-6; no firm D call. Germline CDR1 reads SGHDT; CDR2 reads YYEEEE. V was clipped by 0 bases and J by 0 bases, with 11 bases between them. This CDR3 contains 16 residues. CDR3 in DNA: TGTGCCAGCAGCTTGGTCGGCAGACATAGCACAGATACGCAGTATTTT. It is translated as CASSLVGRHSTDTQYF.